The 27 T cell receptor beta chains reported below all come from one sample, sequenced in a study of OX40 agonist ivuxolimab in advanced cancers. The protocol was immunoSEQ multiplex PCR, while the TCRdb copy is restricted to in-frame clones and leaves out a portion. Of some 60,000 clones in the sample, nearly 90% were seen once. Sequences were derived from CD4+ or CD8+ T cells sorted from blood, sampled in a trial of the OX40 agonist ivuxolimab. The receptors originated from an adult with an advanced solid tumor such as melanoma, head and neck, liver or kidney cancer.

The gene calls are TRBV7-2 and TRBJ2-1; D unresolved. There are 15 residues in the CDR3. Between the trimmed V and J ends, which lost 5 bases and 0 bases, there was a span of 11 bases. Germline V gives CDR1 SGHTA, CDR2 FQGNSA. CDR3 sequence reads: CASSEGSFSYNEQFF. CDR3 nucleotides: TGTGCCAGCAGCGAAGGCTCTTTCTCCTACAATGAGCAGTTCTTC.

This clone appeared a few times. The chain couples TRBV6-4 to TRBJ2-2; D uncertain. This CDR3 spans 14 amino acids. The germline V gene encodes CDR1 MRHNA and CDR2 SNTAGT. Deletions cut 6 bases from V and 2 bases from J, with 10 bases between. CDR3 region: CASRPEPNTGELFF. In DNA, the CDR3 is TGTGCCAGCAGACCCGAACCAAACACCGGGGAGCTGTTTTTT.

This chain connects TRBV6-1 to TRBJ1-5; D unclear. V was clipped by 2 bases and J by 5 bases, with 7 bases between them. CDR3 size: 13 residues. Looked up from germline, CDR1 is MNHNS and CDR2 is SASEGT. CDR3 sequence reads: CASSEREYQPQHF. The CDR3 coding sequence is TGTGCCAGCAGTGAACGTGAGTATCAGCCCCAGCATTTT.

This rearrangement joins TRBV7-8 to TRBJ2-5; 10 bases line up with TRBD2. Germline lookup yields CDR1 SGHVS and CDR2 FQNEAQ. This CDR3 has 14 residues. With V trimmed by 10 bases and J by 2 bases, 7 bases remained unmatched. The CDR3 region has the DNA TGTGCCATCCCTAGCGGGGGCCGGCAAGAGACCCAGTACTTC. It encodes CAIPSGGRQETQYF.

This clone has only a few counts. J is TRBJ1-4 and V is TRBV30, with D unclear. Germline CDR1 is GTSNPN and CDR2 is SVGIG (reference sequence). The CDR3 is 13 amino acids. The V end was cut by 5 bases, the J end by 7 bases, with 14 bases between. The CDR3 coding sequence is TGTGCCTGGTCCCGTAACGGTGGTGAAAAACTGTTTTTT. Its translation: CAWSRNGGEKLFF.

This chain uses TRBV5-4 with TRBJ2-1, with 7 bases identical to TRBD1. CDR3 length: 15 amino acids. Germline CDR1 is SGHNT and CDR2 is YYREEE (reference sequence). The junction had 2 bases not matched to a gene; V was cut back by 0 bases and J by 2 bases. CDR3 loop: CASSLGGGPYNEQFF. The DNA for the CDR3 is TGTGCCAGCAGCTTGGGAGGGGGCCCCTACAATGAGCAGTTCTTC.

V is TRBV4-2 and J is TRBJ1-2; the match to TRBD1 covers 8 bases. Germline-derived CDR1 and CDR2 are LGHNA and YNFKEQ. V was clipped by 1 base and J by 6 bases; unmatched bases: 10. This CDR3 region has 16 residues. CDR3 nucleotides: TGTGCCAGCAGCCAAGGACCAGGGGGCGAGGGTCATGGCTACACCTTC. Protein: CASSQGPGGEGHGYTF.

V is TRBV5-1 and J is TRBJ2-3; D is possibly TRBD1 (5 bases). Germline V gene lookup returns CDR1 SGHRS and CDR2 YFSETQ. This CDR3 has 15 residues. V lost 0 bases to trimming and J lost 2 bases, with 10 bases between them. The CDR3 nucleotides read TGCGCCAGCAGCTTGGGACAGTGGACCACAGATACGCAGTATTTT. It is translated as CASSLGQWTTDTQYF.

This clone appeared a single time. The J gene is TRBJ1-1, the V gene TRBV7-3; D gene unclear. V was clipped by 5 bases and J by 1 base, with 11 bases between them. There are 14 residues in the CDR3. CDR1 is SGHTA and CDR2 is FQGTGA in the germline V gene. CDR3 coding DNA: TGTGCCAGCAGCCTAGCCCATGGGAACACTGAAGCTTTCTTT. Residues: CASSLAHGNTEAFF.

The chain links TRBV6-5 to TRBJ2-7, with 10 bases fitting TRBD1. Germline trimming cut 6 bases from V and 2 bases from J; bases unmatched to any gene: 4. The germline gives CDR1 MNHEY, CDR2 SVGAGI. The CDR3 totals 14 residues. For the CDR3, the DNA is TGTGCCAGCAGGCCGGACAGGGGGACCTACGAGCAGTACTTC. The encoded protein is CASRPDRGTYEQYF.

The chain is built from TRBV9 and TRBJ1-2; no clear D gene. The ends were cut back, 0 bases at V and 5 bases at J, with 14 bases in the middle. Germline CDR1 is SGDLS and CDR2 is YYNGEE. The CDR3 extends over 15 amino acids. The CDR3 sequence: CASSVEAGRRYGYTF. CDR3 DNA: TGTGCCAGCAGCGTAGAAGCAGGAAGAAGGTATGGCTACACCTTC.

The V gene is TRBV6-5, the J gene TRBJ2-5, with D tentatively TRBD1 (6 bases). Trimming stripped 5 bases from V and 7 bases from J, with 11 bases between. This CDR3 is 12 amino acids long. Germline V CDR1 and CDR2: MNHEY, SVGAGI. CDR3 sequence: CASSTRGGTQYF. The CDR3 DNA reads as TGTGCCAGCAGTACCCGAGGGGGGACCCAGTACTTC.

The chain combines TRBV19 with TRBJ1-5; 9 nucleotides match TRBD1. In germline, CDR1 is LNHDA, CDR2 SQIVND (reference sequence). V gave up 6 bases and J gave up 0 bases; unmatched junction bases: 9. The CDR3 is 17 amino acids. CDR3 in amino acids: CASRMDRGVNSNQPQHF. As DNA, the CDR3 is TGTGCCAGTAGGATGGACAGGGGAGTTAATAGCAATCAGCCCCAGCATTTT. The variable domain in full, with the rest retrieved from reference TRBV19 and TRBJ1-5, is DGGITQSPKYLFRKEGQNVTLSCEQNLNHDAMYWYRQDPGQGLRLIYYSQIVNDFQKGDIAEGYSVSREKKESFPLTVTSAQKNPTAFYLCASRMDRGVNSNQPQHFGDGTRLSIL.

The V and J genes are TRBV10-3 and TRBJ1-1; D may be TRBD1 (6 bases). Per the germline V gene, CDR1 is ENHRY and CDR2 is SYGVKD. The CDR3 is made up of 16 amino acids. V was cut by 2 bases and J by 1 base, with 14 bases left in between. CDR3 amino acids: CAISEGWGATNTEAFF. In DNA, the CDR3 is TGTGCCATCAGTGAGGGCTGGGGGGCGACGAACACTGAAGCTTTCTTT.

CDR3 DNA sequence: TGTGCCAGCAGCCCTCTGGGACAGCGCACCGGGGAGCTGTTTTTT. Encoded protein: CASSPLGQRTGELFF. This rearrangement joins TRBV7-2 to TRBJ2-2; 7 bases are a match to TRBD1. The V gene's germline CDR1 is SGHTA and CDR2 FQGNSA. The ends lost 5 bases at V and 4 bases at J; junction bases unmatched: 7. The CDR3 loop spans 15 amino acids.

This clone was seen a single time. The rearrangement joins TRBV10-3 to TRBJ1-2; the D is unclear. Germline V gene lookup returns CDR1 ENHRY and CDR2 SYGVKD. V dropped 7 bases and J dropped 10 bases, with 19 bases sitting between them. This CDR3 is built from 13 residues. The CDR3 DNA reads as TGTGCCATCACGGCAGGTGCAACCTCAGACTACACCTTC. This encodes CAITAGATSDYTF.

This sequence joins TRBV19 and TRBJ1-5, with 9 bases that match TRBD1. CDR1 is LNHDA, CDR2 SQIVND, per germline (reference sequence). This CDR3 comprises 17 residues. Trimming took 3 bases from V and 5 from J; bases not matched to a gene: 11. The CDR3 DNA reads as TGTGCCAGTAGTATGGCGGGACAGGGAGGTTGGGATCAGCCCCAGCATTTT. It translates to CASSMAGQGGWDQPQHF.

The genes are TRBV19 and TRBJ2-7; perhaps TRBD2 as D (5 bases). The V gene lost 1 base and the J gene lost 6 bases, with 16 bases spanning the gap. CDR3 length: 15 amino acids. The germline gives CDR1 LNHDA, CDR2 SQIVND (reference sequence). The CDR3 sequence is CASSIAERTPCEQYF. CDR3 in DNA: TGTGCCAGTAGTATAGCGGAGAGGACTCCTTGCGAGCAGTACTTC.

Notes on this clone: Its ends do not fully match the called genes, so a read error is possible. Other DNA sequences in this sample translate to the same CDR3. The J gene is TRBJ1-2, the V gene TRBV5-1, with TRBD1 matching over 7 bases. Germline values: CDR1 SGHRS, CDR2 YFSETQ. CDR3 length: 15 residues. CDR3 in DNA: TGCGCCAGTAGCTTCGGACAGGTGGCTAACTATGGCTACACCTTC. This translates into CASSFGQVANYGYTF. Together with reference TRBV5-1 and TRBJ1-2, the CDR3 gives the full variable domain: KAGVTQTPRYLIKTRGQQVTLSCSPISGHRSVSWYQQTPGQGLQFLFEYFSETQRNKGNFPGRFSGRQFSNSRSEMNVSTLELGDSALYLCASSFGQVANYGYTFGSGTRLTVV.

The chain's CDR3 is CASSPGPGETQYF. CDR3 in DNA: TGTGCCAGCAGCCCGGGGCCAGGGGAGACCCAGTACTTC. The chain uses TRBV7-3 and TRBJ2-5, with D possibly being TRBD1 or TRBD2 (5 bases each). V was trimmed by 5 bases and J by 5 bases, leaving 12 bases between them. Germline lookup yields CDR1 SGHTA and CDR2 FQGTGA. The CDR3 extends over 13 amino acids.

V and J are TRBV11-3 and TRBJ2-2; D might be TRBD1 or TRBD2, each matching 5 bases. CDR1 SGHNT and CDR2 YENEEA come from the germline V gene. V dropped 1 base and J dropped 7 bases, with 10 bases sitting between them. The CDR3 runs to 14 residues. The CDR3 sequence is CASSLAGRNGELFF. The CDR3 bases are TGTGCCAGCAGCTTAGCGGGGCGGAACGGGGAGCTGTTTTTT.

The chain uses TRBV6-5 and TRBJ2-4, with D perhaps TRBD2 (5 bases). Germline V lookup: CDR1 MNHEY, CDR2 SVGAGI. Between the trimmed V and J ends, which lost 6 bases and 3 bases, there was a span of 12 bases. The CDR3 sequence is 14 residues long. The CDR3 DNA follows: TGTGCCAGCAGCAAAACGGGGATCAAAAACATTCAGTACTTC. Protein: CASSKTGIKNIQYF.

CDR3 DNA: TGCGCCAGCAGTCAATTGGTGAGAGGCCAGTACTTC. Amino acids: CASSQLVRGQYF. This chain links TRBV23-1 with TRBJ2-5, with unresolved D. TRBV23-1 is an open reading frame, and its role is uncertain. Trimming left V 1 base short and J 10 bases short, with 10 bases between. The CDR3 consists of 12 residues.

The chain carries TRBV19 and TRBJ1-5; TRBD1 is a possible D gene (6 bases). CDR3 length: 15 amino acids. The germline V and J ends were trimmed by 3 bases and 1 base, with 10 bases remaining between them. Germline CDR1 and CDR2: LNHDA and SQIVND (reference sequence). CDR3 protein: CASSIMDRSNQPQHF. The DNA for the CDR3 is TGTGCCAGTAGTATTATGGACAGAAGCAATCAGCCCCAGCATTTT. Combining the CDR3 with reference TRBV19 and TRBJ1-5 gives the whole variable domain DGGITQSPKYLFRKEGQNVTLSCEQNLNHDAMYWYRQDPGQGLRLIYYSQIVNDFQKGDIAEGYSVSREKKESFPLTVTSAQKNPTAFYLCASSIMDRSNQPQHFGDGTRLSIL.

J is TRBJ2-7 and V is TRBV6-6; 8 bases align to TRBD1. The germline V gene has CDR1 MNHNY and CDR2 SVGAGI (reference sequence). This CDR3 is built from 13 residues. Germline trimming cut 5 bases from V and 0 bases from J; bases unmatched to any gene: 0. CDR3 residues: CASSDRGSYEQYF. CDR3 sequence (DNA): TGTGCCAGCAGTGACAGGGGCTCCTACGAGCAGTACTTC.

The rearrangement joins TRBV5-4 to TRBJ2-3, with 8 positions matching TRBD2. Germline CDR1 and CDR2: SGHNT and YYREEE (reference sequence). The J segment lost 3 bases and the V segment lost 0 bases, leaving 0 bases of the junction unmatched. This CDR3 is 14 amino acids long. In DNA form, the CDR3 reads TGTGCCAGCAGCTTGGAGCGGGGGACAGATACGCAGTATTTT. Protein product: CASSLERGTDTQYF.

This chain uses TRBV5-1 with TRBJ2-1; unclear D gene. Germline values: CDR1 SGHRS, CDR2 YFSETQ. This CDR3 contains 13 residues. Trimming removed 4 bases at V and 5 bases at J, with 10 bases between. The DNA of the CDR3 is TGCGCCAGCAGCGGGGAACAGCACAATGAGCAGTTCTTC. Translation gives CASSGEQHNEQFF. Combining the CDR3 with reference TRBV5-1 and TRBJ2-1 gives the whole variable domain KAGVTQTPRYLIKTRGQQVTLSCSPISGHRSVSWYQQTPGQGLQFLFEYFSETQRNKGNFPGRFSGRQFSNSRSEMNVSTLELGDSALYLCASSGEQHNEQFFGPGTRLTVL.